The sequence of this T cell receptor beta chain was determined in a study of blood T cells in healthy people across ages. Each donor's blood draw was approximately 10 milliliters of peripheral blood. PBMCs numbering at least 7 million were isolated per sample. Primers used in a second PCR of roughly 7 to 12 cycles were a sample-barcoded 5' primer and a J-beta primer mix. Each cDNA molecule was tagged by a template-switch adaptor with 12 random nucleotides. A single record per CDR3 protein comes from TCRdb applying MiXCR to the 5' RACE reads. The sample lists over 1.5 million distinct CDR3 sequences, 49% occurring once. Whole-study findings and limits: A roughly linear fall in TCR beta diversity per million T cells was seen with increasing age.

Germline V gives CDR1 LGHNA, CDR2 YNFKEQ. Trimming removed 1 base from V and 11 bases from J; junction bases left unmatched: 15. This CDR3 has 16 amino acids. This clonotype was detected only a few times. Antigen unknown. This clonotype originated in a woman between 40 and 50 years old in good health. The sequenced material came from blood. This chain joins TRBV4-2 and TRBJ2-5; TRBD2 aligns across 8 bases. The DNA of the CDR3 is TGTGCCAGCAGCCAAGGGGCGCGGGGGGCAAACAATGAGCAGTACTTC. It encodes CASSQGARGANNEQYF.